The sequence of this T cell receptor beta chain was determined in a study of cytomegalovirus exposure and HLA in healthy donors. Overall study findings and caveats: Excluded were some V segments that proved indistinguishable, including TRBV6-2 and TRBV6-3.

Nominal health characterized the donors when sampled, though unrecorded immune exposures were likely. It was with 60 Vbeta and 13 Jbeta primers that the PCR ran. Sequencing used immunoSEQ multiplex PCR; TCRdb keeps in-frame clones, though not all of them. The sample contains more than 80,000 clones, 55% to 65% of which appear only once. The CDR3 contains 14 residues. Trimming took off 4 bases at V and 2 bases at J, with 13 bases between the two ends. Germline loops: CDR1 SGHRS, CDR2 YFSETQ. On this clone: Its antigen is not known.

This sequence originates from a woman in her thirties or forties in good health and CMV-seropositive. The chain combines TRBV5-1 with TRBJ2-7; maybe TRBD2 (5 bases). The sequenced sample consisted of PBMCs. Here the CDR3 DNA reads TGCGCCAGCAGCCCGACGGACTCGCCCTACGAGCAGTACTTC. Encoded protein: CASSPTDSPYEQYF.